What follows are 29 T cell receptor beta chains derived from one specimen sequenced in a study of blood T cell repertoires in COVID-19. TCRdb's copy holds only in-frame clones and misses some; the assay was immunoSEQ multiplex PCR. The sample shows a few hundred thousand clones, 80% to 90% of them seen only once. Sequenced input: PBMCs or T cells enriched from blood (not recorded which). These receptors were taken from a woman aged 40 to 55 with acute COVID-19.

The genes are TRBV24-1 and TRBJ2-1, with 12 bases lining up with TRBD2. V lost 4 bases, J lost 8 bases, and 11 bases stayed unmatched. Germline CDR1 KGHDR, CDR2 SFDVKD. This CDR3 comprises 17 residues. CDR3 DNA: TGTGCCACCAGTGACCCTCTACTAGCGGGAGGAGTGGATGAGCAGTTCTTC. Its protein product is CATSDPLLAGGVDEQFF.

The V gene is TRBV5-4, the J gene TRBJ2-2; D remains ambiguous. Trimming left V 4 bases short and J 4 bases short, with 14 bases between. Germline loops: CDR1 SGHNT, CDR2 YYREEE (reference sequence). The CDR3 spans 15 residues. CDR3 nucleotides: TGTGCCAGCAGCCCCGGGTCCTCGAGCACCGGGGAGCTGTTTTTT. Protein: CASSPGSSSTGELFF.

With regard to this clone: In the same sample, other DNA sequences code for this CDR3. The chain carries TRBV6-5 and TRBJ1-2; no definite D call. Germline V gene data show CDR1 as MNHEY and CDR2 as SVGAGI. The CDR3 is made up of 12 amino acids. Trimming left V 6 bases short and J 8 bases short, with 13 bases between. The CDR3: CASSYRGGGYTF. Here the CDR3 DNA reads TGTGCCAGCAGCTACCGCGGTGGGGGCTACACCTTC.

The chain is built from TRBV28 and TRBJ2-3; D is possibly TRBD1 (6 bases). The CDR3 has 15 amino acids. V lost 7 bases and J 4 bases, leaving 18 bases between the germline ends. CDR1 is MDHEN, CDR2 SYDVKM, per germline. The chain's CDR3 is CASNNPPNRADTQYF. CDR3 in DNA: TGTGCCAGCAACAACCCCCCAAACAGGGCAGATACGCAGTATTTT.

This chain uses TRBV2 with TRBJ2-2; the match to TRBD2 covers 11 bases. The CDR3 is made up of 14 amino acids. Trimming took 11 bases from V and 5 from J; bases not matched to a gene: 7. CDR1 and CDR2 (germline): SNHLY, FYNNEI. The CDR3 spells CALLAGEGTGELFF. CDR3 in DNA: TGTGCCTTACTAGCGGGAGAAGGTACCGGGGAGCTGTTTTTT.

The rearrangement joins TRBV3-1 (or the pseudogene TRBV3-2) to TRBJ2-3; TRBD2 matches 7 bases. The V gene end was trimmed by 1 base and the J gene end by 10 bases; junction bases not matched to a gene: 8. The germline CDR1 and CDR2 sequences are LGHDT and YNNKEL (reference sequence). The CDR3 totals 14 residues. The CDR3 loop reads CASSQGIAGWAQYF. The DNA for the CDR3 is TGTGCCAGCAGCCAAGGGATAGCGGGTTGGGCGCAGTATTTT.

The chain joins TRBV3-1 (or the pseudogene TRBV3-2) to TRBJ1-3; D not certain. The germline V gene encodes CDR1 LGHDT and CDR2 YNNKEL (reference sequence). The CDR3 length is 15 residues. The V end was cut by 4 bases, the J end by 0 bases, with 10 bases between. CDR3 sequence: CASSRVGSSGNTIYF. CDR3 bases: TGTGCCAGCAGCCGCGTGGGGAGCTCTGGAAACACCATATATTTT.

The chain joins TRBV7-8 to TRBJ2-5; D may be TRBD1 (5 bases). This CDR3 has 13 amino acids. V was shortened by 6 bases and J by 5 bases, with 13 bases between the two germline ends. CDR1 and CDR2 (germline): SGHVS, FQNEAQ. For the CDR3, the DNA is TGTGCCAGCAGACAGAGTAAGGGGGAGACCCAGTACTTC. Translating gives CASRQSKGETQYF.

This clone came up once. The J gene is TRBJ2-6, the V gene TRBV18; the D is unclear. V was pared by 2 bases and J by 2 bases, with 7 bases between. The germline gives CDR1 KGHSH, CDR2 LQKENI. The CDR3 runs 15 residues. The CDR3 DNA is TGTGCCAGCTCACCAGGTCAGGCTGGGGCCAACGTCCTGACTTTC. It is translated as CASSPGQAGANVLTF.

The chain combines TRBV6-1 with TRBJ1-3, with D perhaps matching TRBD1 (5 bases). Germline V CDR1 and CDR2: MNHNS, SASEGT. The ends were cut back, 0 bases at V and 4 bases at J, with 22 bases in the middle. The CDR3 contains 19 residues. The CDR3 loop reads CASSEAIFQGSSGGNTIYF. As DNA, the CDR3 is TGTGCCAGCAGTGAAGCGATCTTCCAGGGATCCTCCGGCGGAAACACCATATATTTT.

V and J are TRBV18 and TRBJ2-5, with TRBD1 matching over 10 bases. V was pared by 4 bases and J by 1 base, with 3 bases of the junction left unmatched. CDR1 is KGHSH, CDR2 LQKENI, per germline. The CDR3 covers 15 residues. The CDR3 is CASSQRTGGQETQYF. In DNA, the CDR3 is TGTGCCAGCTCACAACGGACAGGGGGCCAAGAGACCCAGTACTTC.

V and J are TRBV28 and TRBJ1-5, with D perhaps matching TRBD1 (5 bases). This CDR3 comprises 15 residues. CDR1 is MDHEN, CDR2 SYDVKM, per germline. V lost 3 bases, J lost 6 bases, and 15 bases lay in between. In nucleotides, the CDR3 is TGTGCCAGCAGTTTGGGGCTAACCTTGCCTCAGCCCCAGCATTTT. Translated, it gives CASSLGLTLPQPQHF.

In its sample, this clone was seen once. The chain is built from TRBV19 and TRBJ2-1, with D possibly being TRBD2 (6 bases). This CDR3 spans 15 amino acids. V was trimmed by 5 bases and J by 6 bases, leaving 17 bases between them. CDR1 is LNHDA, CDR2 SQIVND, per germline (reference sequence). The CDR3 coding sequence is TGTGCCAGTAGTCAGGACTACCTCGGGGCCAATGAGCAGTTCTTC. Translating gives CASSQDYLGANEQFF. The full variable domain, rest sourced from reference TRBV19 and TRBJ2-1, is DGGITQSPKYLFRKEGQNVTLSCEQNLNHDAMYWYRQDPGQGLRLIYYSQIVNDFQKGDIAEGYSVSREKKESFPLTVTSAQKNPTAFYLCASSQDYLGANEQFFGPGTRLTVL.

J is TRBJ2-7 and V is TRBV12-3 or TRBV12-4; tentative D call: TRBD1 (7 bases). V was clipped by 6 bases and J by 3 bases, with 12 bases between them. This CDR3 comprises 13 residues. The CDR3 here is CASSGQEGYEQYF. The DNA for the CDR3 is TGTGCCAGCAGCGGACAGGAGGGCTACGAGCAGTACTTC.

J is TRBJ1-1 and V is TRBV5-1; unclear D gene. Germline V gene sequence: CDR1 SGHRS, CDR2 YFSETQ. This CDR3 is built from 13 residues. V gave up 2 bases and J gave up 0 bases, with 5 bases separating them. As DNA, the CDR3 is TGCGCCAGCAGCTTTAGCATGAACACTGAAGCTTTCTTT. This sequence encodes CASSFSMNTEAFF.

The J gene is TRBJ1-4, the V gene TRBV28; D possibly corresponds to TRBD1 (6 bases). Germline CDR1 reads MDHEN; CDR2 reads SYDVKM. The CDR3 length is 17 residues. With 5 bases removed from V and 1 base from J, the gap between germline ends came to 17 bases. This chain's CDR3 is CASSPHWGRGTNEKLFF. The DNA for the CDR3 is TGTGCCAGCAGTCCCCATTGGGGGCGAGGAACTAATGAAAAACTGTTTTTT.

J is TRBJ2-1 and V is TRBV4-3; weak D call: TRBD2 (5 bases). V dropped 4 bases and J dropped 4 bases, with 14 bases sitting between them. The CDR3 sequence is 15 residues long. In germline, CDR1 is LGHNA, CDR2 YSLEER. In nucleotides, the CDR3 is TGCGCCAGCAGCCCCCGGGATCCGGGTTACAATGAGCAGTTCTTC. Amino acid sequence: CASSPRDPGYNEQFF.

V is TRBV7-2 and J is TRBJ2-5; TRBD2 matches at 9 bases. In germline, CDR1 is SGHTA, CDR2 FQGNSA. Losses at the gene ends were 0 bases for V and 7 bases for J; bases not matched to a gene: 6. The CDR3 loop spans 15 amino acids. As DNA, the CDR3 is TGTGCCAGCAGCTTAGCGGCGGGAGGGCCGGGGACCCAGTACTTC. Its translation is CASSLAAGGPGTQYF.

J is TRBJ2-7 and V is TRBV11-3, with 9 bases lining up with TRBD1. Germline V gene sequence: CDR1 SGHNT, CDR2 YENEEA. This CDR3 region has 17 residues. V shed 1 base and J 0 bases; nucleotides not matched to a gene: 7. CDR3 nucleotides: TGTGCCAGCAGCTTAGGGGCAGGACAGGGGAGCTCCTACGAGCAGTACTTC. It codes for CASSLGAGQGSSYEQYF.

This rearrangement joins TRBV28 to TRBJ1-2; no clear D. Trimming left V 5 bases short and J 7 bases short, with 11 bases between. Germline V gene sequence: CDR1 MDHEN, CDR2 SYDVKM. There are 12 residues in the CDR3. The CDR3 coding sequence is TGTGCCAGCAGTCAAAGACTGGGTGGCTACACCTTC. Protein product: CASSQRLGGYTF.

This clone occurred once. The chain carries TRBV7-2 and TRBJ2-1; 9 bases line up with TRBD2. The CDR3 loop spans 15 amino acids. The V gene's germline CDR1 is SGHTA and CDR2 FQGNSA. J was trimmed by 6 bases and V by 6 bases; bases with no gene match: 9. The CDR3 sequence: CASRVDSGSLNEQFF. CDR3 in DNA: TGTGCCAGCAGGGTTGATAGCGGGAGCCTCAATGAGCAGTTCTTC.

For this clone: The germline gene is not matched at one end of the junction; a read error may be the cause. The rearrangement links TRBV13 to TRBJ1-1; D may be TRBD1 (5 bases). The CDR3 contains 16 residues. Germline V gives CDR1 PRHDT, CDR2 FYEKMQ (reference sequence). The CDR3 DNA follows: TGTGCCAGCAGCCTAGGCAGGGCTTTCTTGGGGACTGAAGCTTTCTTT. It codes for CASSLGRAFLGTEAFF.

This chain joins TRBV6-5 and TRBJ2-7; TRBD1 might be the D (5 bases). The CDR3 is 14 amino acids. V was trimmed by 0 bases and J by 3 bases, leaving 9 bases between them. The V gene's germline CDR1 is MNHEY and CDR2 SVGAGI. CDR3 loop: CASSYSGEVYEQYF. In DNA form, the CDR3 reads TGTGCCAGCAGTTACTCAGGGGAAGTCTACGAGCAGTACTTC.

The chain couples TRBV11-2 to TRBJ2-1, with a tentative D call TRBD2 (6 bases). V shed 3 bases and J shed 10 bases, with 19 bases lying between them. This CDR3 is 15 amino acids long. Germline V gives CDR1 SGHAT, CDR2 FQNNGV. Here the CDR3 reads CASSLGYRSSEEQFF. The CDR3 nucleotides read TGTGCCAGCAGCTTGGGGTACCGCTCTAGCGAGGAGCAGTTCTTC.

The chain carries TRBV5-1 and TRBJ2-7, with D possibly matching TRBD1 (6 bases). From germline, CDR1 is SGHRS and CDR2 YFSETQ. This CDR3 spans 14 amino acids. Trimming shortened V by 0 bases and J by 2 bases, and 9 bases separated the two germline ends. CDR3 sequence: CASSLEGTTYEQYF. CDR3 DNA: TGCGCCAGCAGCTTGGAGGGGACAACCTACGAGCAGTACTTC.

The CDR3 sequence: CASSYRLTGTSSYNEQFF. The CDR3 DNA reads TGTGCCAGCAGCTACCGATTGACAGGGACGAGCTCCTACAATGAGCAGTTCTTC. The chain is built from TRBV11-3 and TRBJ2-1; 7 bases are shared with TRBD1. V dropped 4 bases and J dropped 0; count of bases not matched to a gene: 12. The CDR3 has 18 amino acids. CDR1 is SGHNT and CDR2 is YENEEA in the germline V gene.

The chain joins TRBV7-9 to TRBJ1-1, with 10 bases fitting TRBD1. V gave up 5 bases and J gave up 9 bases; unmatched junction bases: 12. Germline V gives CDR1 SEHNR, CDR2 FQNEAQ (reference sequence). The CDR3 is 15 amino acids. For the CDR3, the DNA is TGTGCCAGCAGCCTAAACTCGGGGACAGGGGCGAAAGCTTTCTTT. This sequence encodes CASSLNSGTGAKAFF.

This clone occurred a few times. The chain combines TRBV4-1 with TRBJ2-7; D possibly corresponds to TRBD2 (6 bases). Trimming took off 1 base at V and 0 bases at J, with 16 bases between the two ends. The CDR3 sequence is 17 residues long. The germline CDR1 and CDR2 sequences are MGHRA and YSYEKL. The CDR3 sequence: CASSQVSTGLGSYEQYF. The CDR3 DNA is TGCGCCAGCAGCCAAGTGTCCACGGGACTCGGCTCCTACGAGCAGTACTTC.

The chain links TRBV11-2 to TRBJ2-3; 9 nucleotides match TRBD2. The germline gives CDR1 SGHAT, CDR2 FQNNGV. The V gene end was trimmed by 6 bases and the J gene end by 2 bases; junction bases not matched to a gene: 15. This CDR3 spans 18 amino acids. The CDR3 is CASSPQVGREGNTDTQYF. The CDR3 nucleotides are TGTGCCAGCAGTCCACAAGTGGGGCGGGAGGGAAACACAGATACGCAGTATTTT.